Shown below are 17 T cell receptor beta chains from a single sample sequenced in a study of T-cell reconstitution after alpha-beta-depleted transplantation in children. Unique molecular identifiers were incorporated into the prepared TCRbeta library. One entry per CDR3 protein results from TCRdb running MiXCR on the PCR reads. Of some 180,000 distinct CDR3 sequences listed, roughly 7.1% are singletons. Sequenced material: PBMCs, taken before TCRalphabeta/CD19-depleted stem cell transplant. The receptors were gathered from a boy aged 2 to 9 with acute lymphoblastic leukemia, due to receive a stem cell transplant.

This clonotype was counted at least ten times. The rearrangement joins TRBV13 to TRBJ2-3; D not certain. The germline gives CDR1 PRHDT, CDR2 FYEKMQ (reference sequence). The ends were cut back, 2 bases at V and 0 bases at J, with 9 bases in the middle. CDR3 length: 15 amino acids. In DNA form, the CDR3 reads TGTGCCAGCAGCTTAAGGCTAGGAAGCACAGATACGCAGTATTTT. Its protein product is CASSLRLGSTDTQYF.

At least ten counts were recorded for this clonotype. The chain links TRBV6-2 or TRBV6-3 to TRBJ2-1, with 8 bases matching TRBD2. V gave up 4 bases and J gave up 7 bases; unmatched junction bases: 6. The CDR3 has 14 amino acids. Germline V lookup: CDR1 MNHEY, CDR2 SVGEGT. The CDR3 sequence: CASSSAGASNEQFF. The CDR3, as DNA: TGTGCCAGCAGTTCAGCGGGAGCGTCGAATGAGCAGTTCTTC.

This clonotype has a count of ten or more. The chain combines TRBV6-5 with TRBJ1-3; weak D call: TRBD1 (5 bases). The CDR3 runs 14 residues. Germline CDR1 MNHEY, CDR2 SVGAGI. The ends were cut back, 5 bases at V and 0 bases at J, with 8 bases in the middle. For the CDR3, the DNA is TGTGCCAGCAGTCCAGGGCTCTCTGGAAACACCATATATTTT. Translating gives CASSPGLSGNTIYF.

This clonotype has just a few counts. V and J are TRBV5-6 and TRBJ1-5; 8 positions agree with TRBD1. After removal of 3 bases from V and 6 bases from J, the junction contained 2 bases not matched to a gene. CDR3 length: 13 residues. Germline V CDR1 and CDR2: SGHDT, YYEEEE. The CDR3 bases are TGTGCCAGCAGCTCAGGGGGCGGTCAGCCCCAGCATTTT. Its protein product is CASSSGGGQPQHF.

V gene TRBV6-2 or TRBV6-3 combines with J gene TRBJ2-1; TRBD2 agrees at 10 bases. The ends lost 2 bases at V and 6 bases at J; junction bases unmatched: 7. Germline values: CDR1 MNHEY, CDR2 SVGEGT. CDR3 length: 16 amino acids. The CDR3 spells CASSYGLADLFNEQFF. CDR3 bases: TGTGCCAGCAGTTACGGACTAGCGGACCTCTTCAATGAGCAGTTCTTC.

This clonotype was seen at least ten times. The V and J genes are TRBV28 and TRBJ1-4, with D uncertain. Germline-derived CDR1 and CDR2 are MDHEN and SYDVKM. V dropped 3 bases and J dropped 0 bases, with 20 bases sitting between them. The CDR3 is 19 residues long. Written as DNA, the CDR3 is TGTGCCAGCAGTTTTCTCCGGACGGACCTATTCGCAACTAATGAAAAACTGTTTTTT. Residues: CASSFLRTDLFATNEKLFF.

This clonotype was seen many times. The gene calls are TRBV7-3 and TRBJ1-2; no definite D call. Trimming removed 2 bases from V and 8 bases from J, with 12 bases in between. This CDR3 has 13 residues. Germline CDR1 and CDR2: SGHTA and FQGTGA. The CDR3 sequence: CASSLSAGNGYTF. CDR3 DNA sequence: TGTGCCAGCAGCTTATCCGCTGGGAACGGCTACACCTTC. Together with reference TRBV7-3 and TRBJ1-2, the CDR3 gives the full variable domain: GAGVSQTPSNKVTEKGKYVELRCDPISGHTALYWYRQSLGQGPEFLIYFQGTGAADDSGLPNDRFFAVRPEGSVSTLKIQRTERGDSAVYLCASSLSAGNGYTFGSGTRLTVV.

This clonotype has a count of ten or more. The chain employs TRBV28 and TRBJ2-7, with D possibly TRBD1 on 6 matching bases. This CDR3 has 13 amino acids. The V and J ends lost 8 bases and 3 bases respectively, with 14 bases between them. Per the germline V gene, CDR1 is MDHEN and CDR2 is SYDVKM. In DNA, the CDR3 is TGTGCCAGCCTCCCAGACAGGCGCTACGAGCAGTACTTC. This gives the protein CASLPDRRYEQYF.

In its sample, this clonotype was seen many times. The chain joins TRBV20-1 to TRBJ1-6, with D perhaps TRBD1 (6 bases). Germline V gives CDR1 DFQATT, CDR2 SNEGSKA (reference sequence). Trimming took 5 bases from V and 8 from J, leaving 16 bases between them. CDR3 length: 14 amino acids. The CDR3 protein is CSAGDGGLDSPLHF. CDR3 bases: TGCAGTGCTGGGGACGGGGGGCTCGATTCACCCCTCCACTTT.

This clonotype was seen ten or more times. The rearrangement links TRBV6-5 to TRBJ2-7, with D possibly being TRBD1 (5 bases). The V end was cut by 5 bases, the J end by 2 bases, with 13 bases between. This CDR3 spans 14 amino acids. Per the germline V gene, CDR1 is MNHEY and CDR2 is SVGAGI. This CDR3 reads CASSVLQGPYEQYF. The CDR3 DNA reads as TGTGCCAGCAGTGTACTCCAGGGTCCCTACGAGCAGTACTTC.

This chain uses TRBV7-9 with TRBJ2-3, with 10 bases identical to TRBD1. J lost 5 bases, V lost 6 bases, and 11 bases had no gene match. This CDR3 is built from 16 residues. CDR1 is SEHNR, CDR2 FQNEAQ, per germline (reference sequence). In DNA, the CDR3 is TGTGCCAGCAGGGGGACCGACAGGGGGCATAGAGATACGCAGTATTTT. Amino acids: CASRGTDRGHRDTQYF.

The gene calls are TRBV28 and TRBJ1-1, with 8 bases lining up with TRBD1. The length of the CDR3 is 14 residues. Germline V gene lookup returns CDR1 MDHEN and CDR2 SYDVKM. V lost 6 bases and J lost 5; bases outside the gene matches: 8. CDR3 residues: CASRAPGTGTEAFF. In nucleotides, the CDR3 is TGTGCCAGCAGGGCCCCCGGGACAGGTACTGAAGCTTTCTTT.

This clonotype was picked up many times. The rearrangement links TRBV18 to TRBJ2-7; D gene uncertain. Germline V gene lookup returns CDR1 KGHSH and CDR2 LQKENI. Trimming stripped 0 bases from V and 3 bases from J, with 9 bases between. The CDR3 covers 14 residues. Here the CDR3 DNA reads TGTGCCAGCTCACCACCCGACAAGCTCTACGAGCAGTACTTC. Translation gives CASSPPDKLYEQYF. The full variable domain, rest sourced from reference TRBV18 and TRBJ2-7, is NAGVMQNPRHLVRRRGQEARLRCSPMKGHSHVYWYRQLPEEGLKFMVYLQKENIIDESGMPKERFSAEFPKEGPSILRIQQVVRGDSAAYFCASSPPDKLYEQYFGPGTRLTVT.

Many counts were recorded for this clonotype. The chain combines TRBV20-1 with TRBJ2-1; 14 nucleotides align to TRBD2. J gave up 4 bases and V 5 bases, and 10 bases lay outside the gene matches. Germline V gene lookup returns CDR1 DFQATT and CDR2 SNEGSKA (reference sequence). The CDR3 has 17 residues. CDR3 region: CSASTTSGRDFYNEQFF. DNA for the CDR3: TGCAGTGCTTCCACGACTAGCGGGAGGGATTTTTACAATGAGCAGTTCTTC.

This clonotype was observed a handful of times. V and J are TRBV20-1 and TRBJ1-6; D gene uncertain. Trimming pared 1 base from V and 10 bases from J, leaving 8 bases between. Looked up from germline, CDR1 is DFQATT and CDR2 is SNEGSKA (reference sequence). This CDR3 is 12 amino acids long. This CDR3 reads CSARGWESPLHF. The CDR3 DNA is TGCAGTGCTAGAGGGTGGGAGTCACCCCTCCACTTT.

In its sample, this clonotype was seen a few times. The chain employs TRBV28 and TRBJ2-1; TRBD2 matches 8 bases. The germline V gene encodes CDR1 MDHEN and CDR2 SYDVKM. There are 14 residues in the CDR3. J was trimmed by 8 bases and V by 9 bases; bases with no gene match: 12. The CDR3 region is CARLDAGTRHEQFF. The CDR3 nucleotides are TGTGCCAGACTCGACGCCGGGACTAGGCATGAGCAGTTCTTC.

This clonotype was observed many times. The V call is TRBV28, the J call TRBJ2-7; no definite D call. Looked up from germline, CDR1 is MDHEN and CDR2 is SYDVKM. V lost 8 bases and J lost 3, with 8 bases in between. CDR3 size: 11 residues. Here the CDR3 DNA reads TGTGCCAGCGGCCCGATCTACGAGCAGTACTTC. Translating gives CASGPIYEQYF.